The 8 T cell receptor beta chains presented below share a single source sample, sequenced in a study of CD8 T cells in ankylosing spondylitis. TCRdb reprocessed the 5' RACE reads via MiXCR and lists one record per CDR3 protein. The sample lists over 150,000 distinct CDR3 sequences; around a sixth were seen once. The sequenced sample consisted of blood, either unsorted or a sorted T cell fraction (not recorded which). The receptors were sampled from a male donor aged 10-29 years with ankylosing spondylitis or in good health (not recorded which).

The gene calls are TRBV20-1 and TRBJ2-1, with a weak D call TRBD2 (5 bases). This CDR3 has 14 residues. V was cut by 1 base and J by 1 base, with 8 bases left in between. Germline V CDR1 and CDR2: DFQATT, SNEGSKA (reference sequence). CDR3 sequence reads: CSARGLASYNEQFF. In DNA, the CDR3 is TGCAGTGCTAGAGGGCTAGCATCCTACAATGAGCAGTTCTTC.

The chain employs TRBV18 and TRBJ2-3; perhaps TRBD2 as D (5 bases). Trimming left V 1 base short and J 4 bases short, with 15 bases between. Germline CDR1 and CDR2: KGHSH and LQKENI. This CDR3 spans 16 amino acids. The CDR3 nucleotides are TGTGCCAGCTCACCACGAACGGGAATAGGCGCAGATACGCAGTATTTT. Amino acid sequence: CASSPRTGIGADTQYF. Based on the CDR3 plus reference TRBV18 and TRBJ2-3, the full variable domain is NAGVMQNPRHLVRRRGQEARLRCSPMKGHSHVYWYRQLPEEGLKFMVYLQKENIIDESGMPKERFSAEFPKEGPSILRIQQVVRGDSAAYFCASSPRTGIGADTQYFGPGTRLTVL.

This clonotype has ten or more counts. The CDR3 DNA follows: TGTGCCTCATCCCCGGGGCGCATTTCCGAGCAGTACTTC. Residues: CASSPGRISEQYF. V and J are TRBV6-6 and TRBJ2-7; D may be TRBD1 or TRBD2 (5 bases each). The V end was cut by 11 bases, the J end by 6 bases, with 20 bases between. CDR3 length equals 13 residues. Germline lookup yields CDR1 MNHNY and CDR2 SVGAGI (reference sequence).

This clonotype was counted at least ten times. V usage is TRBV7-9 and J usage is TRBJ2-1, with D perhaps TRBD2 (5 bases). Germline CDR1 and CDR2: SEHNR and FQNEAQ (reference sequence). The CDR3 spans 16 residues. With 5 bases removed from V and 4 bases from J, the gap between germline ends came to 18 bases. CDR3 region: CASSITPGKRYNEQFF. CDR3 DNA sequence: TGTGCCAGCAGCATAACCCCCGGGAAACGTTACAATGAGCAGTTCTTC.

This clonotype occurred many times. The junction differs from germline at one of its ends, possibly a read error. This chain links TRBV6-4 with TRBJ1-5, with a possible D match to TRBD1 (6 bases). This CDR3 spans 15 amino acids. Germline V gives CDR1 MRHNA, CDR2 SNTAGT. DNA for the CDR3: TGTGCCAGCAGTGTCAGACAGGTGGGGGATCAGCACCAGCATTTT. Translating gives CASSVRQVGDQHQHF.

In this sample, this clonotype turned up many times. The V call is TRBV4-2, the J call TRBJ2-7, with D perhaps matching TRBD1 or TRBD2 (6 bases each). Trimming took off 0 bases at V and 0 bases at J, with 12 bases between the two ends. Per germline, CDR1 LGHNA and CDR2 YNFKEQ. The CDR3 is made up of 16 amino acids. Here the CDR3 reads CASSQEGASVSYEQYF. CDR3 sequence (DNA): TGTGCCAGCAGCCAAGAGGGGGCTAGCGTCTCCTACGAGCAGTACTTC.

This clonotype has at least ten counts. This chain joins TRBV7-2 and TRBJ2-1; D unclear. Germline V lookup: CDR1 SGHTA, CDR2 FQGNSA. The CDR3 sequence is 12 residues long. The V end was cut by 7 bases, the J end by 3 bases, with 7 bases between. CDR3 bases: TGTGCCAGCAATTCTTACTACAATGAGCAGTTCTTC. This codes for CASNSYYNEQFF.

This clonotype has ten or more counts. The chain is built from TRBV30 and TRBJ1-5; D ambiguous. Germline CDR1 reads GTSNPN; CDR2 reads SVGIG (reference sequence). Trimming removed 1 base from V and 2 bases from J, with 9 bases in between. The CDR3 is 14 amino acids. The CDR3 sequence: CAWSGGVGNQPQHF. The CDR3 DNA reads TGTGCCTGGAGTGGGGGTGTCGGCAATCAGCCCCAGCATTTT.